This T cell receptor beta chain was identified in a study of fetal regulatory T cell absence and autoimmunity (dated by TCRdb to 2015 to 2018). Turning to the overall study: Exocrine pancreas autoimmunity was seen in the IPEX patients without clinical diabetes.

The V and J ends are trimmed by 4 bases and 8 bases, leaving 18 bases between them. Reading the germline V gene gives CDR1 SGHDT and CDR2 YYEEEE. The CDR3 goes from the cysteine to the phenylalanine over 14 residues. The DNA shown is the 42-base CDR3, in frame from base 1. TCRbeta CDR3 regions were amplified and barcoded by two-step multiplex PCR on the immunoSEQ human TCRbeta survey platform. Libraries were sequenced on Illumina instruments, and IgH from the same samples was sequenced in parallel. The paper's data handling went like this. To remove PCR and sequencing errors, raw reads were filtered against IMGT V, D, J definitions and grouped with a nearest-neighbor algorithm. Clones were defined as identical nucleotide sequences, and differential abundance between tissues was assessed by per-clone Fisher exact tests with a pFDR threshold of p<0.01. A minimum inclusion filter of 10 in either sample excluded clones with frequencies too low for statistical inference. The immunoSEQ Analyzer was used for pairwise clonal comparisons, while IMGT tools were used to assess gene family usage. TCRdb took this table from immuneACCESS and kept in-frame rearrangements with V and J called. Such tables lack part of the clones; where checked against another copy, unresolved V genes explain under half of the gap, and the rest is unexplained. Clone size and V and J calls were adopted from that table, with D and trimming inferred from the DNA. The sample profile shows approximately 46,000 clones; around 85% of them were found once. Together, the top ten hold less than 0.5% of the sample.

This clone was observed a handful of times. What this receptor recognizes is not known. Base qualities are not recorded, but no much larger clone differs from it by a single base. Genomic DNA, roughly 1.9-3.1 ug, was extracted from umbilical cord blood or frozen pancreas using the DNeasy Blood and Tissue Kit. General conclusions and limits of the study: The TCR compartment showed significant oligoclonal enrichment in pancreas versus cord blood, with some top clones over 85-fold enriched. The oligoclonal enrichment was taken as support for antigen-driven autoimmunity in the pancreas before birth in IPEX syndrome. Cord blood and pancreas had broadly similar TRB gene family usage, which resembled published neonatal and adult repertoires.

The specimen was cord blood. The TCR sequence derives from a newborn boy with IPEX syndrome. The V and J genes are TRBV5-6 and TRBJ1-2; the D gene is unclear. The CDR3 reads as follows: CASSPGPQREGYTF. The sequenced DNA: TGTGCCAGCAGCCCTGGACCACAGCGGGAGGGCTACACCTTC.